The 6 T cell receptor beta chains reported below all come from one sample, sequenced in a study of blood T cells in healthy people across ages. Using a J-beta primer mix together with a sample-barcoded 5' primer, a second PCR was run for about 6 to 11 cycles. From the 5' RACE reads, TCRdb called clonotypes with MiXCR, one entry per CDR3 protein. The data hold around 1.5 million distinct CDR3 sequences, with 40% to 50% observed a single time. Sample: blood. Receptors originate from a woman aged 18-29 years in good health.

The chain is built from TRBV27 and TRBJ1-2, with a weak D call TRBD1 (6 bases). Per the germline V gene, CDR1 is MNHEY and CDR2 is SMNVEV (reference sequence). The CDR3 spans 13 residues. The ends were cut back, 5 bases at V and 7 bases at J, with 14 bases in the middle. The CDR3 region has the DNA TGTGCCAGCAGTCCTTTGGGGGGGCCTGGCTACACCTTC. It specifies CASSPLGGPGYTF.

The gene calls are TRBV7-2 and TRBJ1-2; no reliable D call. V lost 5 bases and J lost 6, with 19 bases in between. Per the germline V gene, CDR1 is SGHTA and CDR2 is FQGNSA. The CDR3 contains 15 residues. The CDR3 loop reads CASSPHRSGGDGYTF. The DNA for the CDR3 is TGTGCCAGCAGCCCCCACCGGTCCGGTGGGGATGGCTACACCTTC.

As for this clonotype: One junction end does not reproduce the germline sequence, and a read error may be involved. This chain links TRBV7-6 with TRBJ2-7; D is ambiguous. CDR1 is SGHVS, CDR2 FNYEAQ, per germline. This CDR3 has 12 amino acids. The CDR3, as DNA: TGTGCCGGCAGCTTAGGAACTTACGAGCAGTACTTC. Protein sequence: CAGSLGTYEQYF.

This clonotype was detected only a few times. V is TRBV6-1 and J is TRBJ1-6; 8 bases are a match to TRBD1. After removal of 8 bases from V and 9 bases from J, the junction contained 6 bases not matched to a gene. This CDR3 is built from 13 residues. Germline V CDR1 and CDR2: MNHNS, SASEGT. This CDR3 reads CASLSGGGSPLHF. As DNA, the CDR3 is TGTGCCAGCCTCTCAGGGGGCGGTTCACCCCTCCACTTT.

The chain combines TRBV27 with TRBJ2-3; D not certain. Between the trimmed V and J ends, which lost 7 bases and 4 bases, there was a span of 21 bases. This CDR3 comprises 16 residues. Germline assignment: CDR1 MNHEY and CDR2 SMNVEV (reference sequence). This chain's CDR3 is CASIKSFRRLADTQYF. In DNA form, the CDR3 reads TGTGCCAGCATTAAATCATTCCGAAGACTGGCAGATACGCAGTATTTT.

The chain has TRBV7-6 and TRBJ1-6; no clear D. Trimming cost V 2 bases and J 13 bases, with 12 bases left between them. CDR3 length: 13 residues. Germline-derived CDR1 and CDR2 are SGHVS and FNYEAQ. CDR3 sequence (DNA): TGTGCCAGCAGCTTATCCCCCGGAGGGCCCCTCCACTTT. The encoded protein is CASSLSPGGPLHF.